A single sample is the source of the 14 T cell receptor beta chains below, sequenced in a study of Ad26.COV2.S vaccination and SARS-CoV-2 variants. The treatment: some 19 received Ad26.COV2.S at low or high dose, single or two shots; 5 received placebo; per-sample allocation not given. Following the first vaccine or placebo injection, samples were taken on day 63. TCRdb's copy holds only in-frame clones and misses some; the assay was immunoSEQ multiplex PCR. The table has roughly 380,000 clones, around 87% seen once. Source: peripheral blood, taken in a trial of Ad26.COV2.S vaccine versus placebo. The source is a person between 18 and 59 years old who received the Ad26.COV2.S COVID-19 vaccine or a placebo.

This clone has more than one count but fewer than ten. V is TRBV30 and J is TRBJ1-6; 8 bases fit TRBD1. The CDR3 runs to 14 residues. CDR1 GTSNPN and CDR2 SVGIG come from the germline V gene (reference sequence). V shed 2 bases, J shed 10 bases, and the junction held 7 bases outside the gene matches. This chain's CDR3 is CAWSSTTGESPLHF. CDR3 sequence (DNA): TGTGCCTGGAGTTCTACGACAGGGGAATCACCCCTCCACTTT.

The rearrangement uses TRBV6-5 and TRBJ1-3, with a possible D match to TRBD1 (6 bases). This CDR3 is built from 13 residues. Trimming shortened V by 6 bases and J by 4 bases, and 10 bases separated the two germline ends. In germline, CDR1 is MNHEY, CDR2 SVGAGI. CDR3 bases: TGTGCCAGCAGAGGAGGGGGGGGAAACACCATATATTTT. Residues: CASRGGGGNTIYF.

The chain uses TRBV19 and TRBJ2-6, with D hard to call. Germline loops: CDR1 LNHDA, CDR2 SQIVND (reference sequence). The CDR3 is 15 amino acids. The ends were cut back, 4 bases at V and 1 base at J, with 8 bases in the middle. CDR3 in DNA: TGTGCCAGTAGTACTAGGGAATCTGGGGCCAACGTCCTGACTTTC. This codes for CASSTRESGANVLTF.

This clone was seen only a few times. The CDR3 here is CASSDVRDRAGNTIYF. The DNA of the CDR3 is TGTGCCAGCAGTGATGTCCGGGACAGGGCTGGAAACACCATATATTTT. This chain uses TRBV2 with TRBJ1-3; TRBD1 agrees at 9 bases. Per the germline V gene, CDR1 is SNHLY and CDR2 is FYNNEI. The CDR3 loop spans 16 amino acids. V lost 3 bases to trimming and J lost 2 bases; unmatched junction nucleotides: 5.

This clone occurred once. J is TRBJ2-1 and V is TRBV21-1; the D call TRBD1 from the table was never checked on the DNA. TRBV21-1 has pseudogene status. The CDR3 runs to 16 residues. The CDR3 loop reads CASSKWPRGQYNEQFF. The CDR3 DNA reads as TGTGCCAGCAGCAAATGGCCCAGGGGGCAATACAATGAGCAGTTCTTC.

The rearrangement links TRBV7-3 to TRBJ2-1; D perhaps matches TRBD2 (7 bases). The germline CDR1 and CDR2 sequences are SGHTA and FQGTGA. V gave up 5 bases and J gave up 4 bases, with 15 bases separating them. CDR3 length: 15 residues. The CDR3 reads CASSPPGGPYNEQFF. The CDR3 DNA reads TGTGCCAGCAGCCCCCCCGGGGGGCCTTACAATGAGCAGTTCTTC.

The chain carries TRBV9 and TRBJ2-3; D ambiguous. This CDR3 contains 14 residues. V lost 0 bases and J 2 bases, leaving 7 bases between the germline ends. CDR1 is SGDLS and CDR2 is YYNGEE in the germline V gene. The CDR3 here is CASSVDPFTDTQYF. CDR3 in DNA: TGTGCCAGCAGCGTAGACCCATTCACAGATACGCAGTATTTT.

For the CDR3, the DNA is TGTGCCAGCAGGCAAGACAGGGGACGCGTTTACGAGCAGTACTTC. This translates into CASRQDRGRVYEQYF. This rearrangement joins TRBV2 to TRBJ2-7; 8 bases are shared with TRBD1. Germline values: CDR1 SNHLY, CDR2 FYNNEI. The CDR3 extends over 15 amino acids. J gave up 4 bases and V 6 bases, and 11 bases lay outside the gene matches.

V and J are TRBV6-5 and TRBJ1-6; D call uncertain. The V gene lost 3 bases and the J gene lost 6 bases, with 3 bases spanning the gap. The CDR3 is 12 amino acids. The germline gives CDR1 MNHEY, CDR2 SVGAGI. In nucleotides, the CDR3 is TGTGCCAGCAGTTATGGTAATTCACCCCTCCACTTT. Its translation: CASSYGNSPLHF.

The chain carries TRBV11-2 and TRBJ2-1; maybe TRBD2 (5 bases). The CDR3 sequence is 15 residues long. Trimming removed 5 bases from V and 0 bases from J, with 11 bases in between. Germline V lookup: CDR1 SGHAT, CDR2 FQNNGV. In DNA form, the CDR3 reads TGTGCCAGCAGCCTCCGGGGATTCTCCTACAATGAGCAGTTCTTC. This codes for CASSLRGFSYNEQFF.

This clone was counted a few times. The CDR3 protein is CASSALQETQYF. For the CDR3, the DNA is TGTGCCAGCAGTGCCCTCCAAGAGACCCAGTACTTC. This chain joins TRBV27 and TRBJ2-5; D unclear. Trimming took off 5 bases at V and 1 base at J, with 5 bases between the two ends. This CDR3 spans 12 amino acids. Germline CDR1 and CDR2: MNHEY and SMNVEV (reference sequence).

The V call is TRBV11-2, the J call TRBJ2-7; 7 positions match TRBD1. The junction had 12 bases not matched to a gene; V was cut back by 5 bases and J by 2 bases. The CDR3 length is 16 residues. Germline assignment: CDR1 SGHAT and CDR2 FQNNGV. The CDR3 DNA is TGTGCCAGCAGCAGTACCTTGACAGGGTGGGCCTACGAGCAGTACTTC. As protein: CASSSTLTGWAYEQYF.

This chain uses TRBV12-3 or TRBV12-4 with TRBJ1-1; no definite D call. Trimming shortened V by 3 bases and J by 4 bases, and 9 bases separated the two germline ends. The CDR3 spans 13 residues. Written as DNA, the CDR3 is TGTGCCAGCAGTTTCGCCCCGGCCACTGAAGCTTTCTTT. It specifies CASSFAPATEAFF.

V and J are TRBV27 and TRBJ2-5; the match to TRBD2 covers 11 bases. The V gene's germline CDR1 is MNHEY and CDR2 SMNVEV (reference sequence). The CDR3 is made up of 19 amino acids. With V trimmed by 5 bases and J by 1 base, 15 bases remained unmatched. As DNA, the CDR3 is TGTGCCAGCAGTGGATCCGGGACTAGCGGCATAATAATCCAAGAGACCCAGTACTTC. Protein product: CASSGSGTSGIIIQETQYF.